This is a list of T cell receptor beta chains from one sample in a study of cytomegalovirus exposure and HLA in healthy donors. Sequenced by immunoSEQ multiplex PCR; TCRdb stores in-frame clones only, minus some. The table records 85,000 to 100,000 clones, 84% of them present only once. The sample consisted of PBMCs. The source is a woman between 18 and 29 years old in good health and CMV-seropositive. Both conserved end residues are part of each CDR3. D genes are given only for firm matches. The size field is filled for only some rows; it gives once, few, many or a size class.

v_call,clone_size,d_call,j_call,cdr3_aa,cdr3_nt
TRBV7-8,NA,NA,TRBJ1-1,CASSSRDLNTEAFF,TGTGCCAGCAGCTCCCGGGACTTGAACACTGAAGCTTTCTTT
TRBV5-1,NA,TRBD1,TRBJ2-7,CASSIGTVRSYEQYF,TGCGCCAGCAGCATCGGGACAGTACGTTCCTACGAGCAGTACTTC
TRBV4-1,NA,NA,TRBJ2-3,CASSHVGTSTDTQYF,TGCGCCAGCAGCCACGTCGGGACTAGCACAGATACGCAGTATTTT
TRBV5-6,once,TRBD1,TRBJ1-5,CASSQTKTGDDQPQHF,TGTGCCAGCAGCCAAACGAAGACAGGGGACGATCAGCCCCAGCATTTT
TRBV5-6,few,NA,TRBJ1-1,CASTVREGRYTEAFF,TGTGCCAGCACCGTCCGGGAGGGGCGCTACACTGAAGCTTTCTTT
TRBV18,once,NA,TRBJ1-3,CASSPPAGAISGNTIYF,TGTGCCAGCTCACCACCGGCGGGTGCTATCTCTGGAAACACCATATATTTT
TRBV5-1,NA,NA,TRBJ2-3,CASSARLGTDTQYF,TGCGCCAGCAGCGCGAGACTAGGGACAGATACGCAGTATTTT
TRBV13,NA,NA,TRBJ2-3,CASSFLGGANTDTQYF,TGTGCCAGCAGCTTTCTCGGGGGTGCAAATACAGATACGCAGTATTTT
TRBV2,NA,NA,TRBJ2-1,CASTPSPGDSYNEQFF,TGTGCCAGTACCCCTTCTCCGGGGGACTCCTACAATGAGCAGTTCTTC
TRBV9,NA,TRBD2,TRBJ2-7,CASSVDASGVYEQYF,TGTGCCAGCAGCGTAGACGCTAGCGGGGTGTACGAGCAGTACTTC
TRBV6-1,NA,NA,TRBJ1-4,CASSESAGEHEKLFF,TGTGCCAGCAGTGAATCGGCTGGGGAGCATGAAAAACTGTTTTTT
TRBV5-1,NA,NA,TRBJ2-5,CASSLGVQVQETQYF,TGCGCCAGCAGCTTGGGTGTGCAGGTTCAAGAGACCCAGTACTTC
TRBV7-2,NA,NA,TRBJ2-3,CASSTGTTRNTQYF,TGTGCCAGCAGCACCGGGACAACAAGGAATACGCAGTATTTT
TRBV25-1,NA,NA,TRBJ2-1,CASSGQTRRISSYNEQFF,TGTGCCAGCAGTGGACAGACTCGGAGAATCAGCTCCTACAATGAGCAGTTCTTC
TRBV6-4,NA,TRBD1,TRBJ2-1,CASSDSSRGRRSYNEQFF,TGTGCCAGCAGTGACTCCAGCAGGGGGCGTCGATCCTACAATGAGCAGTTCTTC
TRBV2,NA,TRBD1,TRBJ2-7,CASRATGDEQYF,TGTGCCAGCAGAGCGACAGGGGATGAGCAGTACTTC
TRBV25-1,few,TRBD2,TRBJ2-2,CASSEGRGRYTGELFF,TGTGCCAGCAGTGAAGGGAGGGGCCGGTACACCGGGGAGCTGTTTTTT
TRBV7-9,NA,TRBD2,TRBJ2-5,CASSSAGTSARETQYF,TGTGCCAGCAGCTCCGCCGGGACTAGCGCACGGGAGACCCAGTACTTC
TRBV9,once,NA,TRBJ1-2,CASSVANNYGYTF,TGTGCCAGCAGCGTAGCCAATAACTATGGCTACACCTTC
TRBV9,NA,TRBD1,TRBJ1-5,CASSDRTGGWQPQHF,TGTGCCAGCAGCGACCGGACAGGCGGGTGGCAGCCCCAGCATTTT
TRBV5-1,NA,TRBD1,TRBJ1-2,CASSLEGQGATF,TGCGCCAGCAGCTTGGAAGGACAGGGGGCTACCTTC
TRBV19,NA,NA,TRBJ1-6,CASSTGLGLSPLHF,TGTGCCAGTAGTACAGGACTGGGTTTATCACCCCTCCACTTT
TRBV10-1,NA,NA,TRBJ2-5,CASSSSQWLETQYF,TGCGCCAGCAGTTCGTCCCAGTGGTTGGAGACCCAGTACTTC
TRBV11-2,few,NA,TRBJ1-4,CASSENYEKLFF,TGTGCCAGCAGCGAGAATTATGAAAAACTGTTTTTT
TRBV6-1,NA,TRBD1,TRBJ2-7,CASSENRGRIYEQYF,TGTGCCAGCAGTGAAAACAGGGGGCGTATCTACGAGCAGTACTTC
TRBV11-1,NA,TRBD2,TRBJ2-5,CASSHPVTSGIGRRGTQYF,TGTGCCAGCAGCCATCCTGTGACTAGCGGGATAGGTCGGAGGGGGACCCAGTACTTC
TRBV19,NA,NA,TRBJ1-4,CASSIGRGSGEKLFF,TGTGCCAGTAGCATTGGGCGGGGTTCGGGTGAAAAACTGTTTTTT
TRBV2,NA,TRBD2,TRBJ2-1,CASEGTGGPRFNEQFF,TGTGCCAGCGAAGGGACGGGGGGGCCGAGGTTCAATGAGCAGTTCTTC
TRBV28,NA,NA,TRBJ1-4,CASTLGQGLGKLFF,TGTGCCAGCACTCTGGGGCAGGGTTTGGGAAAACTGTTTTTT
TRBV19,once,NA,TRBJ1-4,CASFDGAINEKLFF,TGTGCCAGTTTTGATGGGGCCATTAATGAAAAACTGTTTTTT
TRBV27,NA,NA,TRBJ2-2,CASTSDRANTGELFF,TGTGCCAGCACCTCAGACAGAGCTAACACCGGGGAGCTGTTTTTT
TRBV4-1,NA,NA,TRBJ2-3,CASSTQTDTQYF,TGCGCCAGCAGCACCCAGACAGATACGCAGTATTTT
TRBV5-6,NA,NA,TRBJ2-7,CASSLVSIPSYEQYF,TGTGCCAGCAGCTTGGTTTCTATTCCGTCCTACGAGCAGTACTTC
TRBV30,once,NA,TRBJ1-1,CASPTPNTEAFF,TGTGCCAGCCCGACACCGAACACTGAAGCTTTCTTT
TRBV7-7,NA,NA,TRBJ2-3,CASSSSLATDTQYF,TGTGCTAGCAGCTCAAGTCTAGCGACAGATACGCAGTATTTT
TRBV7-9,NA,TRBD1,TRBJ1-1,CASTSTGANTEAFF,TGTGCCAGCACCTCGACAGGGGCGAACACTGAAGCTTTCTTT
TRBV6-5,NA,TRBD1,TRBJ1-2,CASSYSMGQGDYGYTF,TGTGCCAGCAGTTACTCGATGGGTCAGGGGGACTATGGCTACACCTTC
TRBV25-1,NA,NA,TRBJ2-3,CASSEDVPGTQYF,TGTGCCAGCAGTGAAGACGTCCCGGGGACGCAGTATTTT
TRBV12-5,NA,TRBD2,TRBJ2-7,CASGLVTSGGPRSLYYYYEQYF,TGTGCTAGTGGTTTGGTGACTAGCGGGGGGCCCAGATCGCTCTACTACTACTACGAGCAGTACTTC
TRBV6-5,NA,NA,TRBJ2-7,CASSYGISYEQYF,TGTGCCAGCAGTTACGGCATCTCCTACGAGCAGTACTTC
TRBV29-1,few,NA,TRBJ1-1,CSVEQQGYTEAFF,TGCAGCGTTGAACAACAGGGCTACACTGAAGCTTTCTTT
TRBV19,once,TRBD1,TRBJ1-6,CASSIYRGDPPLHF,TGTGCCAGTAGTATTTACAGGGGGGATCCACCCCTCCACTTT
TRBV7-9,NA,NA,TRBJ2-1,CASIGGLTYNEQFF,TGTGCCAGCATTGGAGGACTTACCTACAATGAGCAGTTCTTC
TRBV6-6,NA,NA,TRBJ2-3,CASSFSSGTDTQYF,TGTGCCAGCAGTTTCTCGTCGGGGACAGATACGCAGTATTTT
TRBV6-5,once,TRBD2,TRBJ2-1,CATETSGRSYNEQFF,TGTGCCACCGAGACTAGCGGGAGGTCCTACAATGAGCAGTTCTTC